One sample yielded the 10 T cell receptor beta chains listed below, sequenced in a study of shared clonotypes between healthy human individuals. Using immunoSEQ multiplex PCR, the repertoire was profiled, and TCRdb retains in-frame clones only, with some absent. The sample has approximately 2,000,000 clones, about nine tenths seen once; the top ten hold 0.37%. Sequencing input: naive CD4+ T cells from PBMCs. As to subset: CD45RA+ positively selected. The receptors were gathered from a man aged 18 to 29 in good health. Some clones in this sample may be carry-over from other donors' samples.

V and J are TRBV5-1 and TRBJ2-3, with TRBD2 matching 12 bases. CDR1 and CDR2 (germline): SGHRS, YFSETQ. The V gene end was trimmed by 4 bases and the J gene end by 4 bases; junction bases not matched to a gene: 4. The CDR3 runs 15 residues. The CDR3 sequence is CASSLAGGPSDTQYF. Here the CDR3 DNA reads TGCGCCAGCAGCCTAGCGGGAGGGCCCTCAGATACGCAGTATTTT.

The rearrangement links TRBV23-1 to TRBJ1-1; the D is unclear. TRBV23-1 is sorted into the ORF group, with uncertain function. V was shortened by 2 bases and J by 0 bases, with 7 bases between the two germline ends. CDR3 length: 14 residues. The CDR3 nucleotides read TGCGCCAGCAGTCAAACTCCAGTGAACACTGAAGCTTTCTTT. Translation: CASSQTPVNTEAFF.

The chain employs TRBV10-3 and TRBJ2-3; 9 positions agree with TRBD2. The CDR3 is 14 residues long. The germline CDR1 and CDR2 sequences are ENHRY and SYGVKD. The J segment lost 3 bases and the V segment lost 10 bases, leaving 8 bases of the junction unmatched. The CDR3 DNA reads TGTGCCACCCAGGCGGGAGGGCCGACAGATACGCAGTATTTT. Amino acid sequence: CATQAGGPTDTQYF.

This chain connects TRBV25-1 to TRBJ2-3, with D possibly being TRBD1 (6 bases). This CDR3 comprises 12 residues. The V end was cut by 4 bases, the J end by 8 bases, with 10 bases between. Germline V CDR1 and CDR2: MGHDK, SYGVNS. The CDR3 nucleotides are TGTGCCAGCAGTGCAGGGGTCGCTACGCAGTATTTT. Translation gives CASSAGVATQYF.

The chain employs TRBV10-3 and TRBJ2-3; D is perhaps TRBD2 (6 bases). Trimming took off 7 bases at V and 2 bases at J, with 13 bases between the two ends. This CDR3 spans 14 amino acids. Germline CDR1 is ENHRY and CDR2 is SYGVKD. The CDR3 sequence: CAITEAGDTDTQYF. CDR3 nucleotide sequence: TGTGCCATCACCGAAGCGGGTGACACAGATACGCAGTATTTT.

The chain links TRBV5-1 to TRBJ2-2; 7 bases align to TRBD1. This CDR3 comprises 15 residues. Germline V lookup: CDR1 SGHRS, CDR2 YFSETQ. Trimming at V came to 4 bases and at J to 2 bases, leaving 5 bases not matched to a gene. The CDR3 sequence is CASSRDRDNTGELFF. Written as DNA, the CDR3 is TGCGCCAGCAGCAGAGACAGGGATAACACCGGGGAGCTGTTTTTT.

The chain recombines TRBV29-1 with TRBJ2-3; D unresolved. Trimming stripped 5 bases from V and 0 bases from J, with 12 bases between. The CDR3 totals 14 residues. CDR1 is SQVTM and CDR2 is ANQGSEA in the germline V gene. CDR3: CSVTEVLSTDTQYF. CDR3 sequence (DNA): TGCAGCGTTACCGAAGTCCTTAGCACAGATACGCAGTATTTT.

This chain links TRBV5-1 with TRBJ1-2; unclear D gene. Germline CDR1 reads SGHRS; CDR2 reads YFSETQ. V lost 0 bases and J lost 8, with 17 bases in between. The CDR3 is 15 residues long. CDR3 sequence: CASSLASSWEGGYTF. Here the CDR3 DNA reads TGCGCCAGCAGCTTGGCATCGTCGTGGGAGGGAGGCTACACCTTC.

The chain combines TRBV19 with TRBJ2-1, with 10 positions matching TRBD2. The J segment lost 0 bases and the V segment lost 7 bases, leaving 3 bases of the junction unmatched. CDR1 LNHDA and CDR2 SQIVND come from the germline V gene (reference sequence). CDR3 length equals 15 residues. The CDR3 nucleotides read TGTGCCAGTACTAGCGGGAGCCGCTCCTACAATGAGCAGTTCTTC. Residues: CASTSGSRSYNEQFF. The variable domain in full, with the rest retrieved from reference TRBV19 and TRBJ2-1, is DGGITQSPKYLFRKEGQNVTLSCEQNLNHDAMYWYRQDPGQGLRLIYYSQIVNDFQKGDIAEGYSVSREKKESFPLTVTSAQKNPTAFYLCASTSGSRSYNEQFFGPGTRLTVL.

The chain has TRBV7-6 and TRBJ2-3, with D possibly TRBD1 on 5 matching bases. This CDR3 spans 13 amino acids. Per germline, CDR1 SGHVS and CDR2 FNYEAQ. V dropped 5 bases and J dropped 4 bases, with 10 bases sitting between them. The CDR3 nucleotides read TGTGCCAGCAGCCAGGGCCTAGCAGATACGCAGTATTTT. It codes for CASSQGLADTQYF.